These 26 T cell receptor beta chains were all obtained from the same sample, sequenced in a study of beta chain features in type 1 diabetes listed by TCRdb under 2018. Summary of the overall study and its limitations: In all four CD4+ subsets, TCRB CDR3 length was moderately but significantly shorter in type 1 diabetes patients.

Library creation used the immunoSEQ multiplex PCR assay. The entire isolated RNA was reverse transcribed using the High Capacity cDNA Reverse Transcription Kit, and thus expressed TCRB transcripts were sequenced. In TCRdb, the immuneACCESS table is reduced to in-frame sequences with V and J assigned. These tables do not hold every clone; where another copy was compared, an unresolved V gene accounts for under half, and the others remain unexplained. The sample profile shows 160,000 or so clones; roughly 63% of them were found once. Approximately 0.09% of the sample is in the top ten clones. Antigen specificity for these receptors is unknown. Sequencing input: naive CD4+ T cells from blood. In the paper's terms, the cell subset or site label means: true naive CD4+ T cells. The receptor set was obtained from a man aged 25-45 years with type 1 diabetes.

This clone has just one count. The chain recombines TRBV18 with TRBJ1-4; D remains unclear. Germline CDR1 and CDR2: KGHSH and LQKENI. There are 16 residues in the CDR3. V lost 4 bases to trimming and J lost 0 bases, with 12 bases between them. The CDR3 DNA follows: TGTGCCAGCTCACGCCCGGGCGGAGCAACTAATGAAAAACTGTTTTTT. Translating it yields CASSRPGGATNEKLFF. Variable domain in full (rest from reference TRBV18 and TRBJ1-4): NAGVMQNPRHLVRRRGQEARLRCSPMKGHSHVYWYRQLPEEGLKFMVYLQKENIIDESGMPKERFSAEFPKEGPSILRIQQVVRGDSAAYFCASSRPGGATNEKLFFGSGTQLSVL.

This rearrangement joins TRBV25-1 to TRBJ2-3; a possible D gene is TRBD2 (6 bases). V lost 4 bases and J lost 1, with 12 bases in between. The CDR3 is made up of 15 amino acids. Per germline, CDR1 MGHDK and CDR2 SYGVNS. The CDR3 is CASSVGTPGTDTQYF. CDR3 nucleotide sequence: TGTGCCAGCAGTGTCGGGACTCCGGGCACAGATACGCAGTATTTT.

The chain recombines TRBV30 with TRBJ1-2, with TRBD1 matching over 10 bases. CDR1 is GTSNPN and CDR2 is SVGIG in the germline V gene (reference sequence). This CDR3 is 14 amino acids long. The V and J ends lost 0 bases and 9 bases, in that order; junction bases with no gene match: 7. The CDR3: CAWSVQGTGASYTF. The CDR3 DNA follows: TGTGCCTGGAGTGTACAGGGGACAGGGGCGAGCTACACCTTC.

The rearrangement uses TRBV18 and TRBJ1-1; D is undetermined. V was pared by 5 bases and J by 2 bases, with 12 bases between. The germline gives CDR1 KGHSH, CDR2 LQKENI. The CDR3 contains 14 residues. CDR3 loop: CASSADGPNTEAFF. Written as DNA, the CDR3 is TGTGCCAGCTCAGCCGACGGGCCCAACACTGAAGCTTTCTTT.

The CDR3 nucleotides read TGTGCCAGCAGTTTCTCGGAGAGGGGTAATTCACCCCTCCACTTT. It yields the protein CASSFSERGNSPLHF. The chain couples TRBV27 to TRBJ1-6, with D perhaps TRBD1 (5 bases). Trimming removed 3 bases from V and 6 bases from J, with 12 bases in between. The CDR3 length is 15 residues. Germline CDR1 is MNHEY and CDR2 is SMNVEV (reference sequence).

This chain links TRBV29-1 with TRBJ2-7; D gene ambiguous. There are 14 residues in the CDR3. In germline, CDR1 is SQVTM, CDR2 ANQGSEA. V was cut by 3 bases and J by 0 bases, with 12 bases left in between. In DNA, the CDR3 is TGCAGCGTTGATGGGATAGGCAACTCCTACGAGCAGTACTTC. It specifies CSVDGIGNSYEQYF.

This chain connects TRBV4-3 to TRBJ2-1, with D perhaps TRBD1 (6 bases). CDR1 is LGHNA and CDR2 is YSLEER in the germline V gene. The CDR3 runs 20 residues. V shed 0 bases and J shed 3 bases, with 24 bases lying between them. The CDR3 bases are TGCGCCAGCAGCCAAGATCAACGGACAGCCAAGGACCCCCTCTACAATGAGCAGTTCTTC. Its protein product is CASSQDQRTAKDPLYNEQFF.

J is TRBJ1-4 and V is TRBV7-9, with D hard to call. With 3 bases removed from V and 0 bases from J, the gap between germline ends came to 5 bases. CDR3 size: 14 residues. CDR1 SEHNR and CDR2 FQNEAQ come from the germline V gene (reference sequence). The CDR3 DNA is TGTGCCAGCAGCTTTGGGACAACTAATGAAAAACTGTTTTTT. This sequence encodes CASSFGTTNEKLFF.

A few counts support this clone. The chain joins TRBV30 to TRBJ2-1; 9 bases are shared with TRBD2. V was pared by 1 base and J by 6 bases, with 10 bases of the junction left unmatched. CDR1 is GTSNPN and CDR2 is SVGIG in the germline V gene (reference sequence). The CDR3 consists of 16 residues. The CDR3: CAWSAPGGGAFNEQFF. The CDR3 bases are TGTGCCTGGAGTGCCCCTGGCGGGGGGGCATTCAATGAGCAGTTCTTC. The full variable domain, its missing parts supplied by reference TRBV30 and TRBJ2-1, is SQTIHQWPATLVQPVGSPLSLECTVEGTSNPNLYWYRQAAGRGLQLLFYSVGIGQISSEVPQNLSASRPQDRQFILSSKKLLLSDSGFYLCAWSAPGGGAFNEQFFGPGTRLTVL.

This clone was observed a few times. The genes are TRBV29-1 and TRBJ1-5; the D is unclear. The CDR3 sequence is 12 residues long. CDR1 and CDR2 (germline): SQVTM, ANQGSEA. Trimming left V 4 bases short and J 1 base short, with 5 bases between. The CDR3 reads CSVGVSNQPQHF. For the CDR3, the DNA is TGCAGCGTTGGGGTGAGCAATCAGCCCCAGCATTTT.

This clone was seen a handful of times. The CDR3 bases are TGTGCCTGGAAACGGGACAATACTCAAAGTCAGCCCCAGCATTTT. Translated, it gives CAWKRDNTQSQPQHF. The chain carries TRBV30 and TRBJ1-5; tentatively, D is TRBD1 (6 bases). V shed 4 bases and J shed 6 bases, with 19 bases lying between them. The CDR3 has 15 amino acids. Germline lookup yields CDR1 GTSNPN and CDR2 SVGIG (reference sequence).

This chain joins TRBV11-2 and TRBJ2-3, with 8 positions matching TRBD2. Germline loops: CDR1 SGHAT, CDR2 FQNNGV. Losses at the gene ends were 5 bases for V and 5 bases for J; bases not matched to a gene: 9. CDR3 size: 15 residues. CDR3 nucleotide sequence: TGTGCCAGCAGCAAAAATTCGGGGGGGCAAGATACGCAGTATTTT. It encodes CASSKNSGGQDTQYF.

The chain links TRBV7-2 to TRBJ2-3, with TRBD2 identical over 8 bases. The CDR3 spans 15 residues. CDR1 and CDR2 from the germline V gene are SGHTA and FQGNSA. The ends lost 6 bases at V and 6 bases at J; junction bases unmatched: 11. The CDR3 DNA reads as TGTGCCAGCAGGCAGAGCGGGGGCGCCTGGGATACGCAGTATTTT. Its translation: CASRQSGGAWDTQYF.

This chain connects TRBV7-9 to TRBJ2-1, with 9 bases matching TRBD2. Per germline, CDR1 SEHNR and CDR2 FQNEAQ (reference sequence). Losses at the gene ends were 1 base for V and 12 bases for J; bases not matched to a gene: 10. This CDR3 spans 15 amino acids. The CDR3 DNA reads TGTGCCAGCAGCTTAGTCCGGACTAGCGATAAGGGGCAGTTCTTC. As protein: CASSLVRTSDKGQFF.

The chain combines TRBV5-4 with TRBJ2-1; D is unresolved. Germline V gene data show CDR1 as SGHNT and CDR2 as YYREEE (reference sequence). The CDR3 spans 16 residues. V shed 0 bases and J shed 2 bases, with 12 bases lying between them. The CDR3 spells CASSLVGLTAYNEQFF. DNA for the CDR3: TGTGCCAGCAGCTTGGTTGGCCTTACAGCCTACAATGAGCAGTTCTTC. Full variable domain (outside the CDR3, taken from reference TRBV5-4 and TRBJ2-1): ETGVTQSPTHLIKTRGQQVTLRCSSQSGHNTVSWYQQALGQGPQFIFQYYREEENGRGNFPPRFSGLQFPNYSSELNVNALELDDSALYLCASSLVGLTAYNEQFFGPGTRLTVL.

This clone appeared a few times. The genes are TRBV7-6 and TRBJ1-3; unclear D gene. The CDR3 spans 12 residues. Germline lookup yields CDR1 SGHVS and CDR2 FNYEAQ. The V end was cut by 5 bases, the J end by 8 bases, with 10 bases between. Written as DNA, the CDR3 is TGTGCCAGCAGCCGAGACGGGGACACCATATATTTT. This gives the protein CASSRDGDTIYF. Variable domain in full (rest from reference TRBV7-6 and TRBJ1-3): GAGVSQSPRYKVTKRGQDVALRCDPISGHVSLYWYRQALGQGPEFLTYFNYEAQQDKSGLPNDRFSAERPEGSISTLTIQRTEQRDSAMYRCASSRDGDTIYFGEGSWLTVV.

This clone turned up a few times. The chain uses TRBV29-1 and TRBJ2-3, with D perhaps matching TRBD2 (5 bases). Germline assignment: CDR1 SQVTM and CDR2 ANQGSEA. The V gene lost 0 bases and the J gene lost 0 bases, with 10 bases spanning the gap. The CDR3 totals 15 residues. In DNA form, the CDR3 reads TGCAGCGTTGAAGAAGGAAGGGAGAGCACAGATACGCAGTATTTT. This gives the protein CSVEEGRESTDTQYF.

This clone has only a few counts. This chain connects TRBV29-1 to TRBJ2-7; 8 bases fit TRBD1. The trim removed 6 bases at V and 2 bases at J, leaving 6 bases unmatched. Germline V CDR1 and CDR2: SQVTM, ANQGSEA. The CDR3 loop spans 13 amino acids. For the CDR3, the DNA is TGCAGCGTCCGGGGACAGGCGGCCTACGAGCAGTACTTC. Protein sequence: CSVRGQAAYEQYF.

V is TRBV7-6 and J is TRBJ1-1, with D unclear. Trimming shortened V by 6 bases and J by 4 bases, and 12 bases separated the two germline ends. The germline gives CDR1 SGHVS, CDR2 FNYEAQ. This CDR3 has 13 residues. The CDR3 here is CASSPGLGTEAFF. Here the CDR3 DNA reads TGTGCCAGCAGTCCTGGGCTCGGCACTGAAGCTTTCTTT.

J is TRBJ2-4 and V is TRBV7-2; 9 bases are shared with TRBD1. J gave up 15 bases and V 5 bases, and 11 bases lay outside the gene matches. The CDR3 runs 13 residues. The germline gives CDR1 SGHTA, CDR2 FQGNSA. The CDR3 coding sequence is TGTGCCAGCAGCCCTGAGACAGGGGGTGATATGTACTTC. Translated, it gives CASSPETGGDMYF.

This clone has a handful of counts. This chain links TRBV28 with TRBJ2-5; the D gene is possibly TRBD1 (5 bases). The CDR3 has 13 amino acids. V was trimmed by 2 bases and J by 1 base, leaving 5 bases between them. Germline-derived CDR1 and CDR2 are MDHEN and SYDVKM. CDR3 protein: CASSLDSQETQYF. The CDR3 nucleotides read TGTGCCAGCAGTTTAGACAGCCAAGAGACCCAGTACTTC. The full variable domain, with the rest looked up from reference TRBV28 and TRBJ2-5, is DVKVTQSSRYLVKRTGEKVFLECVQDMDHENMFWYRQDPGLGLRLIYFSYDVKMKEKGDIPEGYSVSREKKERFSLILESASTNQTSMYLCASSLDSQETQYFGPGTRLLVL.

V and J are TRBV5-1 and TRBJ2-5; TRBD1 matches at 10 bases. Germline trimming cut 3 bases from V and 3 bases from J; bases unmatched to any gene: 2. The V gene's germline CDR1 is SGHRS and CDR2 YFSETQ. The CDR3 has 14 residues. CDR3 nucleotide sequence: TGCGCCAGCAGCTCCGGGACAGGGGAAGAGACCCAGTACTTC. This sequence encodes CASSSGTGEETQYF.

This clone was recorded a few times. This sequence joins TRBV29-1 and TRBJ1-1; D remains unclear. CDR1 and CDR2 (germline): SQVTM, ANQGSEA. This CDR3 is 13 amino acids long. V lost 5 bases and J lost 0, with 10 bases in between. The CDR3 reads CSVLPVLNTEAFF. The CDR3 coding sequence is TGCAGCGTTCTTCCGGTTCTGAACACTGAAGCTTTCTTT.

This CDR3 reads CASSQVFGISYNSPLHF. The CDR3 DNA reads as TGTGCCAGCAGCCAAGTATTCGGGATCTCCTATAATTCACCCCTCCACTTT. The rearrangement joins TRBV14 to TRBJ1-6; D is uncertain. V was trimmed by 1 base and J by 0 bases, leaving 10 bases between them. Germline-derived CDR1 and CDR2 are SGHDN and FVKESK. The CDR3 is made up of 17 amino acids.

The gene calls are TRBV7-9 and TRBJ1-1; TRBD1 matches 8 bases. V was pared by 3 bases and J by 5 bases, with 8 bases of the junction left unmatched. CDR3 length equals 15 residues. Per germline, CDR1 SEHNR and CDR2 FQNEAQ (reference sequence). The CDR3: CASSLVGTGRTEAFF. CDR3 coding DNA: TGTGCCAGCAGCTTGGTCGGGACAGGACGGACTGAAGCTTTCTTT.

This chain links TRBV6-5 with TRBJ2-3; a possible D gene is TRBD2 (5 bases). The V gene's germline CDR1 is MNHEY and CDR2 SVGAGI. The CDR3 is 14 amino acids. V shed 8 bases and J shed 2 bases, with 14 bases lying between them. In DNA, the CDR3 is TGTGCCAGCGACCGGGAATATACCACAGATACGCAGTATTTT. Translated, it gives CASDREYTTDTQYF.